This TCR beta chain emerged from a study of metastatic and nonmetastatic thyroid tumors. Across the study: Both malignant and benign thyroid patients supplied peripheral blood and tumor or nodule tissue samples, across which the repertoires of these patients were then compared.

The entire patient cohort was treatment-naive prior to thyroid surgery. Source study methods: Researchers built a distant-metastasis classifier for papillary thyroid cancer that drew on CDR3 differences across clinicopathological groups. TCRdb re-called the PCR reads through MiXCR. None of the V and J calls come from the authors' own analysis; TCRdb made them. The table records about 23,000 clones, approximately 14% of them present only once. Germline CDR1 SGHRS, CDR2 YFSETQ. This CDR3 is built from 8 residues. Trimming shortened V by 5 bases and J by 15 bases, and 3 bases separated the two germline ends. At least ten counts were recorded for this clone. In this CDR3 the conserved last residue, phenylalanine or tryptophan, is missing, so a read error is likely.

Material: tumor tissue. The sequence came from a female donor with papillary thyroid cancer or a benign thyroid nodule (not recorded which). Some clones in this sample may be carry-over from other donors' samples. The rearrangement links TRBV5-1 to TRBJ2-6; D is undetermined. In nucleotides, the CDR3 is TGCGCCAGCAGTTCCCTGACTAGC. It translates to CASSSLTS.